Following are 13 T cell receptor beta chains from one sample sequenced in a study of blood T cell repertoires in COVID-19. Using immunoSEQ multiplex PCR, the repertoire was profiled, and TCRdb retains in-frame clones only, with some absent. The sample has hundreds of thousands of clones, approximately 83% seen once. Sequencing input: peripheral blood. The source is a woman in her 30s who had recovered from COVID-19.

The chain couples TRBV7-2 to TRBJ2-3, with 11 positions matching TRBD2. The V segment lost 5 bases and the J segment 2 bases; nucleotides outside the gene matches: 6. The length of the CDR3 is 16 residues. Germline lookup yields CDR1 SGHTA and CDR2 FQGNSA. CDR3 in DNA: TGTGCCAGCAGCCGTCTAGCGGGGGGAAACACAGATACGCAGTATTTT. This encodes CASSRLAGGNTDTQYF.

This sequence joins TRBV18 and TRBJ2-1; D possibly corresponds to TRBD1 (6 bases). CDR1 is KGHSH, CDR2 LQKENI, per germline. This CDR3 has 14 amino acids. V lost 4 bases and J 8 bases, leaving 15 bases between the germline ends. CDR3 sequence: CASSQTGTEDEQFF. As DNA, the CDR3 is TGTGCCAGCTCACAGACAGGCACGGAGGATGAGCAGTTCTTC.

This clone was recorded only once. This chain links TRBV28 with TRBJ1-2; 11 nucleotides line up with TRBD1. Germline CDR1 MDHEN, CDR2 SYDVKM. This CDR3 has 14 residues. The trim removed 10 bases at V and 0 bases at J, leaving 4 bases unmatched. The CDR3 region is CATRTGGANYGYTF. The CDR3 DNA follows: TGTGCCACTAGGACAGGGGGCGCTAACTATGGCTACACCTTC.

The V call is TRBV2, the J call TRBJ1-4; maybe TRBD1 (5 bases). The CDR3 has 13 residues. Germline V CDR1 and CDR2: SNHLY, FYNNEI. V was pared by 8 bases and J by 7 bases, with 14 bases between. CDR3 nucleotides: TGTGCCAGCTTGCGGGGACTTGGTGAAAAACTGTTTTTT. Protein product: CASLRGLGEKLFF.

The gene calls are TRBV6-5 and TRBJ2-1; D remains unclear. CDR1 is MNHEY, CDR2 SVGAGI, per germline. Between the trimmed V and J ends, which lost 10 bases and 3 bases, there was a span of 19 bases. This CDR3 region has 15 residues. The CDR3, as DNA: TGTGCCACCAGGTCCCCTAGATCCTACTACAATGAGCAGTTCTTC. Amino acid sequence: CATRSPRSYYNEQFF.

The gene calls are TRBV5-1 and TRBJ1-2; a possible D gene is TRBD1 (6 bases). This CDR3 is 13 amino acids long. The V gene lost 4 bases and the J gene lost 8 bases, with 15 bases spanning the gap. The germline V gene encodes CDR1 SGHRS and CDR2 YFSETQ. The CDR3 DNA reads as TGCGCCAGCAGCCGCGCTGGGGGCGACGGCTACACCTTC. Translation: CASSRAGGDGYTF.

CDR3 residues: CASSRQQGVNTEAFF. CDR3 DNA sequence: TGCGCCAGCAGTCGACAACAGGGCGTGAACACTGAAGCTTTCTTT. The rearrangement links TRBV23-1 to TRBJ1-1; tentatively, D is TRBD1 (6 bases). TRBV23-1 is an open reading frame, and its role is uncertain. The CDR3 runs 15 residues. The V and J ends lost 4 bases and 0 bases respectively, with 12 bases between them.

The chain employs TRBV4-1 and TRBJ2-7; a weak D match, TRBD2 (6 bases). V lost 0 bases to trimming and J lost 0 bases, with 9 bases between them. The CDR3 extends over 15 amino acids. Germline values: CDR1 MGHRA, CDR2 YSYEKL. CDR3 nucleotides: TGCGCCAGCAGCCAAGAACGGCGGGACTCCTACGAGCAGTACTTC. Translating gives CASSQERRDSYEQYF.

This chain uses TRBV6-4 with TRBJ1-6; 8 bases agree with TRBD1. J was trimmed by 10 bases and V by 6 bases; bases with no gene match: 8. This CDR3 region has 14 residues. Looked up from germline, CDR1 is MRHNA and CDR2 is SNTAGT. CDR3: CASRTGTGRSPLHF. The CDR3 DNA reads as TGTGCCAGCAGGACCGGGACAGGTAGGTCACCCCTCCACTTT.

V gene TRBV7-9 combines with J gene TRBJ1-1, with 8 bases lining up with TRBD1. CDR3 size: 16 residues. The J segment lost 0 bases and the V segment lost 6 bases, leaving 9 bases of the junction unmatched. The germline CDR1 and CDR2 sequences are SEHNR and FQNEAQ (reference sequence). CDR3 sequence (DNA): TGTGCCAGCAGACCCCGGGACAGGAAAATGAACACTGAAGCTTTCTTT. Translating it yields CASRPRDRKMNTEAFF.

The V call is TRBV29-1, the J call TRBJ2-7, with 11 bases lining up with TRBD1. This CDR3 has 14 amino acids. CDR1 SQVTM and CDR2 ANQGSEA come from the germline V gene. The V segment lost 6 bases and the J segment 6 bases; nucleotides outside the gene matches: 10. Here the CDR3 reads CSVTPRTGGGEQYF. For the CDR3, the DNA is TGCAGCGTAACCCCCCGGACAGGGGGCGGCGAGCAGTACTTC.

V is TRBV7-3 and J is TRBJ2-3; TRBD2 is a possible D gene (5 bases). With 4 bases removed from V and 5 bases from J, the gap between germline ends came to 19 bases. Germline-derived CDR1 and CDR2 are SGHTA and FQGTGA. This CDR3 is built from 16 residues. The CDR3 DNA sequence: TGTGCCAGCAGCTCCAATTCGGGATCCGCGCTAGATACGCAGTATTTT. Translation: CASSSNSGSALDTQYF.

This clone was seen once. The rearrangement uses TRBV27 and TRBJ2-7; no reliable D call. The CDR3 runs to 14 residues. Germline CDR1 reads MNHEY; CDR2 reads SMNVEV (reference sequence). The V end lost 1 base, the J end lost 3 bases, and 10 bases lay between the germline ends. CDR3 nucleotide sequence: TGTGCCAGCAGTTTATGGTCAAGCCACTACGAGCAGTACTTC. Its protein is CASSLWSSHYEQYF.